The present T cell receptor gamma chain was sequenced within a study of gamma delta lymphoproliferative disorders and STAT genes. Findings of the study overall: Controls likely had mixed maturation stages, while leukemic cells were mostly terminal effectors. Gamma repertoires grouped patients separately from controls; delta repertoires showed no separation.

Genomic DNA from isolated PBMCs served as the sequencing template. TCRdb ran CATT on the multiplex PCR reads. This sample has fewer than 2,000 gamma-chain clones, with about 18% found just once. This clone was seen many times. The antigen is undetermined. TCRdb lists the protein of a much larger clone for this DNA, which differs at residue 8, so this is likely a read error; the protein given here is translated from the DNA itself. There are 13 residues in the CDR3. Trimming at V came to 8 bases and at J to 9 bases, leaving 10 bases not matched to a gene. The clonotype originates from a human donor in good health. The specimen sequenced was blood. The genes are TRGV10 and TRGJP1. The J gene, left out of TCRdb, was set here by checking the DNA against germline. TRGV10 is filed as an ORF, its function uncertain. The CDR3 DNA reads TGTGCTGCGTGGGGCGTAACTAGTTGGTTCAAGATATTT. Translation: CAAWGVTSWFKIF.